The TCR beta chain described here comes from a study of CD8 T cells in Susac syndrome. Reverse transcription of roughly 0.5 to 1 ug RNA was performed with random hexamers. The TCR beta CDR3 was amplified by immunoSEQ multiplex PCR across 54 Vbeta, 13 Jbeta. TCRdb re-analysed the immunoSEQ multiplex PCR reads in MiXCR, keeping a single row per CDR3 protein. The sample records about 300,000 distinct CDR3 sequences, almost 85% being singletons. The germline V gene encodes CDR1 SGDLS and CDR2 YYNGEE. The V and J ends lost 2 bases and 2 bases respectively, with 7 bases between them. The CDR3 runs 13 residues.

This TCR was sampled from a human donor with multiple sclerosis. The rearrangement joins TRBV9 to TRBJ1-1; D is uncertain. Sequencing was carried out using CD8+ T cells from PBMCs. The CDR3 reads CASSVGDNTEAFF. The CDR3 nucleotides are TGTGCCAGCAGCGTCGGAGACAACACTGAAGCTTTCTTT.